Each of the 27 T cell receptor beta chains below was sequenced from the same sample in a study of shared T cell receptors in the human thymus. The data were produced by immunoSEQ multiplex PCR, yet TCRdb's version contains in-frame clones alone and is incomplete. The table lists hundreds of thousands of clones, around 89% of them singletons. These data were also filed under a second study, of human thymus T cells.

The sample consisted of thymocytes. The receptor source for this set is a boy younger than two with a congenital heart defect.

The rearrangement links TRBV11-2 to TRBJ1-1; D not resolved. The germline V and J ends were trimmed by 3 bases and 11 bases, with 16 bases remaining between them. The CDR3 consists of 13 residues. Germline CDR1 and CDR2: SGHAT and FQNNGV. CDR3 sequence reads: CASSLARRRRAFF. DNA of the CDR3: TGTGCCAGCAGCTTGGCCCGGAGGCGACGGGCTTTCTTT.

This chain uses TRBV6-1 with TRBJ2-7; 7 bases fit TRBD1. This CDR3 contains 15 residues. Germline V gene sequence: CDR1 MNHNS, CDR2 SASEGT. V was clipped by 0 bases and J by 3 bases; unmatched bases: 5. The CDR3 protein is CASSEAGTDFYEQYF. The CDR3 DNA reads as TGTGCCAGCAGTGAAGCCGGGACAGATTTCTACGAGCAGTACTTC.

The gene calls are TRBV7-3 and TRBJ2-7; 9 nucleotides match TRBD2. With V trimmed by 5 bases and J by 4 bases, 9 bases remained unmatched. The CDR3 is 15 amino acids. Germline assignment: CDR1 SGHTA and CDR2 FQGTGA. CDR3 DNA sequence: TGTGCCAGCAGCCTGCGGGGGGGGACTCAGTACGAGCAGTACTTC. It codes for CASSLRGGTQYEQYF.

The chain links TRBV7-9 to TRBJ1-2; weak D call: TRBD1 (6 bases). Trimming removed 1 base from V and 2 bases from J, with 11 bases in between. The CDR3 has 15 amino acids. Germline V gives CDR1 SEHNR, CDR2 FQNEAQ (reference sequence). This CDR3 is CASSLGPGANYGYTF. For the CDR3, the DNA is TGTGCCAGCAGCTTAGGCCCAGGGGCGAACTATGGCTACACCTTC.

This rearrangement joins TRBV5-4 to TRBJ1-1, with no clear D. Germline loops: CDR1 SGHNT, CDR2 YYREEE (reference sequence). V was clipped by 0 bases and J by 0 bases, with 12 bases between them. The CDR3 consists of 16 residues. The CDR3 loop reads CASSLGTASMNTEAFF. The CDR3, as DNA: TGTGCCAGCAGCTTGGGCACAGCCTCCATGAACACTGAAGCTTTCTTT.

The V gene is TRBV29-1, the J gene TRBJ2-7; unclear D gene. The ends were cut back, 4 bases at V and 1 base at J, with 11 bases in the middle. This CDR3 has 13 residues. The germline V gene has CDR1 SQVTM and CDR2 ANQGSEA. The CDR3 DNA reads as TGCAGCGTTGTGAAGAGTTGGTCCTACGAGCAGTACTTC. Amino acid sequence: CSVVKSWSYEQYF.

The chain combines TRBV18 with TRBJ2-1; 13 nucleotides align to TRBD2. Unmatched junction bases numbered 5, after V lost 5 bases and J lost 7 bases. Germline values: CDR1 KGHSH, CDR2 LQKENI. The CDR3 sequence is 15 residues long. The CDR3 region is CASSSGLAGVNEQFF. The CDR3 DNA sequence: TGTGCCAGCTCATCTGGACTAGCGGGAGTGAATGAGCAGTTCTTC.

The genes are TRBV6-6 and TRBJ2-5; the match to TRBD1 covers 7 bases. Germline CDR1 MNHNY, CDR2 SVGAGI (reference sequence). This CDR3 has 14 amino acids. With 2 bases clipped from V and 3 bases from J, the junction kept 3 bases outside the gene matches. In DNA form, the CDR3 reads TGTGCCAGCAGTTACGGGACAGTCAAAGAGACCCAGTACTTC. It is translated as CASSYGTVKETQYF.

CDR3 amino acids: CASSGTSGRAKDPSTDTQYF. The DNA of the CDR3 is TGTGCCAGTAGTGGGACTAGCGGGAGGGCCAAGGACCCTTCCACAGATACGCAGTATTTT. The chain links TRBV19 to TRBJ2-3; 16 positions agree with TRBD2. The CDR3 covers 20 residues. The germline gives CDR1 LNHDA, CDR2 SQIVND (reference sequence). V gave up 5 bases and J gave up 2 bases; unmatched junction bases: 13.

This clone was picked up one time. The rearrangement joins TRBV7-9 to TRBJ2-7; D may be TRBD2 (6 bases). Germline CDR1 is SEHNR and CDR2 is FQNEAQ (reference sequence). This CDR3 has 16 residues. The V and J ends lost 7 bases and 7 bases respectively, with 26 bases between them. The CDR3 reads CASTNPDRDFLEEQYF. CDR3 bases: TGTGCCAGCACCAATCCCGACCGGGACTTCCTTGAGGAGCAGTACTTC. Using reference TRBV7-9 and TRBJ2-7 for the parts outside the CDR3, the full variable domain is DTGVSQNPRHKITKRGQNVTFRCDPISEHNRLYWYRQTLGQGPEFLTYFQNEAQLEKSRLLSDRFSAERPKGSFSTLEIQRTEQGDSAMYLCASTNPDRDFLEEQYFGPGTRLTVT.

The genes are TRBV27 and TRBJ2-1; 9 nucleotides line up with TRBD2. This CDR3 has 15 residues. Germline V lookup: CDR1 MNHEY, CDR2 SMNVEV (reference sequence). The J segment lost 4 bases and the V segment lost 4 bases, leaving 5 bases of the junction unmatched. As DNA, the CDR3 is TGTGCCAGCAGTTATAGCGGGAGTGGTTACAATGAGCAGTTCTTC. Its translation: CASSYSGSGYNEQFF.

The CDR3 nucleotides are TGTGCCGCTAAGAATACAGGGAAGAGGGCCTACGAGCAGTACTTC. This encodes CAAKNTGKRAYEQYF. V usage is TRBV30 and J usage is TRBJ2-7; D possibly corresponds to TRBD1 (6 bases). Trimming shortened V by 8 bases and J by 2 bases, and 22 bases separated the two germline ends. CDR3 length: 15 residues. CDR1 and CDR2 from the germline V gene are GTSNPN and SVGIG (reference sequence). The complete variable domain, with remaining parts taken from reference TRBV30 and TRBJ2-7, reads SQTIHQWPATLVQPVGSPLSLECTVEGTSNPNLYWYRQAAGRGLQLLFYSVGIGQISSEVPQNLSASRPQDRQFILSSKKLLLSDSGFYLCAAKNTGKRAYEQYFGPGTRLTVT.

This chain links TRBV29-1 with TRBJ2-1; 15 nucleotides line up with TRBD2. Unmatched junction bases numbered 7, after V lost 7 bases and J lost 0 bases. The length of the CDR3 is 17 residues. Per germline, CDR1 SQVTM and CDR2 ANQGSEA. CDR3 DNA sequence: TGCAGCGCTTGGGGACTAGCGGGAGGTAGCTCCTACAATGAGCAGTTCTTC. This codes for CSAWGLAGGSSYNEQFF.

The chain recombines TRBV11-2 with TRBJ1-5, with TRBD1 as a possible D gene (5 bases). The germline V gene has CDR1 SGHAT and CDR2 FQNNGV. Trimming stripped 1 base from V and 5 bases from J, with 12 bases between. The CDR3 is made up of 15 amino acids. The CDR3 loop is CASSLGGTTYQPQHF. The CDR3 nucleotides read TGTGCCAGCAGCTTAGGGGGGACTACCTATCAGCCCCAGCATTTT. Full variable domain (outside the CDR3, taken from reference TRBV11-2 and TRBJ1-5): EAGVAQSPRYKIIEKRQSVAFWCNPISGHATLYWYQQILGQGPKLLIQFQNNGVVDDSQLPKDRFSAERLKGVDSTLKIQPAKLEDSAVYLCASSLGGTTYQPQHFGDGTRLSIL.

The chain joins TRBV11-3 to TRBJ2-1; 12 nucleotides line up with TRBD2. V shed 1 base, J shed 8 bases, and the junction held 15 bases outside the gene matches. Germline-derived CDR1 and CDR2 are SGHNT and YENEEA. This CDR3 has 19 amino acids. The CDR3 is CASSLGPPLLAGGQDEQFF. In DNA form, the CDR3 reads TGTGCCAGCAGCTTAGGCCCTCCACTACTAGCGGGAGGTCAGGATGAGCAGTTCTTC.

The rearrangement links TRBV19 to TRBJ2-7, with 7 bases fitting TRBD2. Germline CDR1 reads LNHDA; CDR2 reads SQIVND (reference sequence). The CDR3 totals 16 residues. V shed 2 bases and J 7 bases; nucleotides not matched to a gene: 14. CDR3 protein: CASSIMGGITIGEQYF. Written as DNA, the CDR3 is TGTGCCAGTAGTATAATGGGGGGGATCACCATCGGAGAGCAGTACTTC. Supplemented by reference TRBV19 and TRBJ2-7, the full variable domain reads DGGITQSPKYLFRKEGQNVTLSCEQNLNHDAMYWYRQDPGQGLRLIYYSQIVNDFQKGDIAEGYSVSREKKESFPLTVTSAQKNPTAFYLCASSIMGGITIGEQYFGPGTRLTVT.

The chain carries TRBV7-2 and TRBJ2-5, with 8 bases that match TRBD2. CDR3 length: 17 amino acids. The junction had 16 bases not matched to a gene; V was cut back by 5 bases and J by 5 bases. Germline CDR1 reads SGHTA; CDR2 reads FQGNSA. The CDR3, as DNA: TGTGCCAGCAGCATGACCGGGACTAGGGGTTCACTGGAGACCCAGTACTTC. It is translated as CASSMTGTRGSLETQYF.

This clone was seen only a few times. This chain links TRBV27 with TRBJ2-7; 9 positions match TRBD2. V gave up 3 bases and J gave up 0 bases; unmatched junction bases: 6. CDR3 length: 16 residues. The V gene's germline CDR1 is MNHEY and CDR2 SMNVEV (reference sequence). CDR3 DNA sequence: TGTGCCAGCAGTTTGGCTAGCGGGAAGAGCTCCTACGAGCAGTACTTC. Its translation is CASSLASGKSSYEQYF.

The CDR3 spells CASSLVVRGSTDTQYF. CDR3 DNA sequence: TGTGCCAGCTCACTCGTCGTCAGGGGGAGCACAGATACGCAGTATTTT. The rearrangement uses TRBV18 and TRBJ2-3, with 7 positions matching TRBD1. This CDR3 region has 16 residues. The germline V gene encodes CDR1 KGHSH and CDR2 LQKENI. V was clipped by 4 bases and J by 0 bases; unmatched bases: 7.

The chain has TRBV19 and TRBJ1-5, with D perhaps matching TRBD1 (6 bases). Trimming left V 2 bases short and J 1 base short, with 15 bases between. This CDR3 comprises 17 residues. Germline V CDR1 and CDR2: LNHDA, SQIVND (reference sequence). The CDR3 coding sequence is TGTGCCAGTAGTATACCCCCTACAGGGAAGAGCAATCAGCCCCAGCATTTT. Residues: CASSIPPTGKSNQPQHF. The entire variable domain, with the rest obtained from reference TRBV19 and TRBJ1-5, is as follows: DGGITQSPKYLFRKEGQNVTLSCEQNLNHDAMYWYRQDPGQGLRLIYYSQIVNDFQKGDIAEGYSVSREKKESFPLTVTSAQKNPTAFYLCASSIPPTGKSNQPQHFGDGTRLSIL.

The chain's CDR3 is CASSVGQGADLKLIPEAFF. Here the CDR3 DNA reads TGCGCCAGCAGCGTAGGACAGGGGGCTGACCTAAAACTTATACCTGAAGCTTTCTTT. V usage is TRBV5-1 and J usage is TRBJ1-1, with 11 bases that match TRBD1. V lost 4 bases and J lost 6; bases outside the gene matches: 20. Germline V gene data show CDR1 as SGHRS and CDR2 as YFSETQ. This CDR3 has 19 residues.

The CDR3 region is CASSPTSGRAREETQYF. Written as DNA, the CDR3 is TGTGCCAGCAGCCCAACTAGCGGGAGGGCCCGCGAAGAGACCCAGTACTTC. The genes are TRBV7-8 and TRBJ2-5; 13 nucleotides match TRBD2. The CDR3 is 17 residues long. Per germline, CDR1 SGHVS and CDR2 FQNEAQ. The trim removed 5 bases at V and 3 bases at J, leaving 9 bases unmatched.

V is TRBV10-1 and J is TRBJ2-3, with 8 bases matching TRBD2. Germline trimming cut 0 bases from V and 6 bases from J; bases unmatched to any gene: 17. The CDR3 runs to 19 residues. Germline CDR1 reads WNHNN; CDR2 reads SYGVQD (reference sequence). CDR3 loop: CASSESTRQAGGWRDTQYF. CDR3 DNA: TGCGCCAGCAGTGAGTCGACTCGTCAGGCGGGAGGCTGGCGGGATACGCAGTATTTT.

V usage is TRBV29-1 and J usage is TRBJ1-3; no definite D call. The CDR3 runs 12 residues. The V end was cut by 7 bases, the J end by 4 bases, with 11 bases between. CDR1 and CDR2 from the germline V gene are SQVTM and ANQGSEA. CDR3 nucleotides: TGCAGCGGCCGGGATAAAGGAAACACCATATATTTT. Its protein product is CSGRDKGNTIYF. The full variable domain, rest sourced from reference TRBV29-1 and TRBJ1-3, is SAVISQKPSRDICQRGTSLTIQCQVDSQVTMMFWYRQQPGQSLTLIATANQGSEATYESGFVIDKFPISRPNLTFSTLTVSNMSPEDSSIYLCSGRDKGNTIYFGEGSWLTVV.

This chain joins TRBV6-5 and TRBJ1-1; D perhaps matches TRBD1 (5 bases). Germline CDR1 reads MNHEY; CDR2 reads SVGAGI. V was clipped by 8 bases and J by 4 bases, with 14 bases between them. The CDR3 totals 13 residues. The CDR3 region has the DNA TGTGCCAGCGGGAGGGGCTTGGGCACTGAAGCTTTCTTT. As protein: CASGRGLGTEAFF.

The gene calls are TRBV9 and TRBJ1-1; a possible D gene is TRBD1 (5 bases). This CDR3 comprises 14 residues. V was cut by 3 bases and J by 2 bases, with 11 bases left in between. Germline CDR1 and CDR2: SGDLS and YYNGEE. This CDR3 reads CASSAPDSNTEAFF. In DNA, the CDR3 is TGTGCCAGCAGCGCCCCCGACAGCAACACTGAAGCTTTCTTT.

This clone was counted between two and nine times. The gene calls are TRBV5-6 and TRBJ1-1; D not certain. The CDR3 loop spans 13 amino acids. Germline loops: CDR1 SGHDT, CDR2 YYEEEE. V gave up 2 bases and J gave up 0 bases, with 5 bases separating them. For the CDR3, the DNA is TGTGCCAGCAGCTTACGGGTGAACACTGAAGCTTTCTTT. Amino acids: CASSLRVNTEAFF. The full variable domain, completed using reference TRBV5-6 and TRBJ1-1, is DAGVTQSPTHLIKTRGQQVTLRCSPKSGHDTVSWYQQALGQGPQFIFQYYEEEERQRGNFPDRFSGHQFPNYSSELNVNALLLGDSALYLCASSLRVNTEAFFGQGTRLTVV.